This T cell receptor beta chain emerged from a study of patients and donors after allogeneic stem cell transplantation. In its sample, this clonotype was seen a few times. MiXCR was run by TCRdb on the RT-PCR reads, yielding one entry per CDR3 protein. The sample includes about 160,000 distinct CDR3 sequences, about 36% of them seen just once. The germline V and J ends were trimmed by 5 bases and 0 bases, with 7 bases remaining between them. Per the germline V gene, CDR1 is MNHEY and CDR2 is SVGEGT. This CDR3 spans 13 amino acids. The TCR sequence derives from a human donor who was either an allogeneic HSCT recipient or a stem cell or donor lymphocyte infusion donor (not recorded which). It is not recorded whose cells these are; they may come from a transplant donor. The rearrangement joins TRBV6-2 or TRBV6-3 to TRBJ1-1; D gene uncertain. Sequences were obtained from blood, either unsorted or a sorted T cell fraction (not recorded which). This CDR3 is CASSPQMNTEAFF. CDR3 bases: TGTGCCAGCAGTCCCCAGATGAACACTGAAGCTTTCTTT.